This T cell receptor beta chain is from a study of graft-versus-host responses after intestinal transplantation. Study summary: All recipients got anti-thymocyte globulin induction, then tacrolimus and steroids for 2 to 3 years. Study conclusions and caveats: Detection of GvH clones occurred in recipient marrow, and some had their first appearance in ileum or blood. In patients with graft-donor T cell macrochimerism, allograft graft-versus-host to host-versus-graft clonal ratios were high. An association linked early post-transplant HvG declines with peak circulating GvH clone levels.

Germline-derived CDR1 and CDR2 are LNHNV and YYDKDF (reference sequence). The CDR3 has 14 amino acids. V shed 5 bases and J 4 bases; nucleotides not matched to a gene: 8. Sequenced by immunoSEQ multiplex PCR; TCRdb stores in-frame clones only, minus some. The repertoire holds 35,000 to 40,000 clones, more than 90% seen once, with 0.75% to 0.9% in the top ten. For this clone: As yet, its antigen is unknown.

Sequencing was performed on PBMCs, taken 16 days after intestinal transplant. The chain couples TRBV15 to TRBJ2-7; 7 bases align to TRBD1. This clonotype was obtained from a human patient who received an intestinal transplant, so some T cells may come from the graft donor. The CDR3 DNA reads TGTGCCACCAGCGGAACCGGGACAGAGTACGAGCAGTACTTC. Translated, it gives CATSGTGTEYEQYF.